This T cell receptor beta chain was retrieved from a study of beta chain features in type 1 diabetes. Whole-study results and caveats: Type 1 diabetes patients showed fewer insertions and more deletions at VDJ junctions. Across patients, naive, central memory and Treg TCRB repertoires exhibited apparently greater similarity than was observed across healthy donors.

Sequenced material consisted of expressed TCRB transcripts (all of the isolated RNA was reverse transcribed). Method: immunoSEQ multiplex PCR; TCRdb's copy keeps in-frame clones and lacks some. The sample lists about 140,000 clones; less than 8.5% were seen once. Of note for this clone: What it recognizes is unknown.

What was sequenced was central memory CD4+ T cells from blood. The TCR sequence derives from a woman aged 25 to 39 in good health.

CDR3 nucleotide sequence: TGTGCCACCAGCAGAGCCCGGGTGGGCACTGAAGCTTTCTTT. It codes for CATSRARVGTEAFF. The chain joins TRBV15 to TRBJ1-1; no firm D call. CDR1 is LNHNV, CDR2 YYDKDF, per germline (reference sequence). The length of the CDR3 is 14 residues. Between the trimmed V and J ends, which lost 1 base and 4 bases, there was a span of 10 bases. The full variable domain, in which reference TRBV15 and TRBJ1-1 provide the parts outside the CDR3, is DAMVIQNPRYQVTQFGKPVTLSCSQTLNHNVMYWYQQKSSQAPKLLFHYYDKDFNNEADTPDNFQSRRPNTSFCFLDIRSPGLGDTAMYLCATSRARVGTEAFFGQGTRLTVV.